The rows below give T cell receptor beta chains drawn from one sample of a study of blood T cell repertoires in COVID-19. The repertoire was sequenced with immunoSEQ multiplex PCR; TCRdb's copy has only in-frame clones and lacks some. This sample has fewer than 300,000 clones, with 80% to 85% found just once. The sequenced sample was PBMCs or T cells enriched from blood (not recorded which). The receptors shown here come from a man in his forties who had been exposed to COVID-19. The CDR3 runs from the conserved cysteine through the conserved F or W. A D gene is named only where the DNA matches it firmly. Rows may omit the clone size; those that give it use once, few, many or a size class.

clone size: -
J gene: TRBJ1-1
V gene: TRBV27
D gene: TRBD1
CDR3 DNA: TGTGCCAGCAGGGGACAGCAGAACACTGAAGCTTTCTTT
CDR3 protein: CASRGQQNTEAFF

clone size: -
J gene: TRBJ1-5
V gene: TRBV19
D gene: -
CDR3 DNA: TGTGCCAGTAGTATAGAGGACATAGATCAGCCCCAGCATTTT
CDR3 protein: CASSIEDIDQPQHF

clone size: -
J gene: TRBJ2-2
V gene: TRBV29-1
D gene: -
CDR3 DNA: TGCAGCGGTCTCAACACCGGGGAGCTGTTTTTT
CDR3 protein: CSGLNTGELFF

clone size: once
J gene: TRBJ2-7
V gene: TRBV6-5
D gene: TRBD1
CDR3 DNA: TGTGCCAGCAGTTCGCGACAGGGGGCTAAATACGAGCAGTACTTC
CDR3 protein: CASSSRQGAKYEQYF

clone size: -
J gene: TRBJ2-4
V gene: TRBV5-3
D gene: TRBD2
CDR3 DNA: TGTGCCAGAAGCCCGGGACTAGCGGGAGCGGGGGGAAACATTCAGTACTTC
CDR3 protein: CARSPGLAGAGGNIQYF

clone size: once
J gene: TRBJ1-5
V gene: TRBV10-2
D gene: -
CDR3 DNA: TGCGCCAGCGCCGAACAGGTTAGTCAGCCCCAGCATTTT
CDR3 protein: CASAEQVSQPQHF

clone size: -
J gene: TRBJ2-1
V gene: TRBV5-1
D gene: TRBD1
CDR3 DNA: TGCGCCAGCAGCTTGGGACAGGGGACCTACAATGAGCAGTTCTTC
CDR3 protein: CASSLGQGTYNEQFF

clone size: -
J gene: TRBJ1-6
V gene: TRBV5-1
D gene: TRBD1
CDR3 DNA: TGCGCCAGCAGCTTGGGCGGGACAGAGAATTCACCCCTCCACTTT
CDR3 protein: CASSLGGTENSPLHF

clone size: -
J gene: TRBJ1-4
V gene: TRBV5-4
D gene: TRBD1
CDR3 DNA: TGTGCCAGCAGCTTTAAGACAGGGACTAATGAAAAACTGTTTTTT
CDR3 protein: CASSFKTGTNEKLFF

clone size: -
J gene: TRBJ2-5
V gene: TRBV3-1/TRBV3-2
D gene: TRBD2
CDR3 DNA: TGTGCCAGCAGCCCGGGACTAGTGTTTGCGGAGACCCAGTACTTC
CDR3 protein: CASSPGLVFAETQYF

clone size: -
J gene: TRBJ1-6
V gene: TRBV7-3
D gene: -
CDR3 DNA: TGTGCCAGCAGCCAAGTCCGGGTCCAAAGCTCCTATAATTCACCCCTCCACTTT
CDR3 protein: CASSQVRVQSSYNSPLHF

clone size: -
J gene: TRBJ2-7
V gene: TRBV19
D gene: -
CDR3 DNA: TGTGTCAGTAGAGAGGGGGGGAGTTCCTACGAGCAGTACTTC
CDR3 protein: CVSREGGSSYEQYF

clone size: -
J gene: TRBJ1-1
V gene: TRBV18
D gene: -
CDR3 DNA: TGTGCCAGCTCGATAAACAGGGACACTGAAGCTTTCTTT
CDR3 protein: CASSINRDTEAFF

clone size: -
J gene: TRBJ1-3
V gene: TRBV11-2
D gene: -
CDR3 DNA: TGTGCCAGCAGCTTACCGGGACACCGTGGAAACACCATATATTTT
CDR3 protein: CASSLPGHRGNTIYF

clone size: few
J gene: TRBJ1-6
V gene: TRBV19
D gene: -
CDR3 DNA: TGTGCCAGTAGCCGGGGAGGGTCCTATAATTCACCCCTCCACTTT
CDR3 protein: CASSRGGSYNSPLHF

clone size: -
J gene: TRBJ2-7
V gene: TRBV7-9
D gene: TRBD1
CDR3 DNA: TGTGCCAGCAGCTCGACAGGGGACAGGGCATACGAGCAGTACTTC
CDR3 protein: CASSSTGDRAYEQYF

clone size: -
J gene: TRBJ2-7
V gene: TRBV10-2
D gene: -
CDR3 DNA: TGCGCCAGCAGTGAGTCGAGGAGGGGCCTCCTCGAGCAGTACTTC
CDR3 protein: CASSESRRGLLEQYF